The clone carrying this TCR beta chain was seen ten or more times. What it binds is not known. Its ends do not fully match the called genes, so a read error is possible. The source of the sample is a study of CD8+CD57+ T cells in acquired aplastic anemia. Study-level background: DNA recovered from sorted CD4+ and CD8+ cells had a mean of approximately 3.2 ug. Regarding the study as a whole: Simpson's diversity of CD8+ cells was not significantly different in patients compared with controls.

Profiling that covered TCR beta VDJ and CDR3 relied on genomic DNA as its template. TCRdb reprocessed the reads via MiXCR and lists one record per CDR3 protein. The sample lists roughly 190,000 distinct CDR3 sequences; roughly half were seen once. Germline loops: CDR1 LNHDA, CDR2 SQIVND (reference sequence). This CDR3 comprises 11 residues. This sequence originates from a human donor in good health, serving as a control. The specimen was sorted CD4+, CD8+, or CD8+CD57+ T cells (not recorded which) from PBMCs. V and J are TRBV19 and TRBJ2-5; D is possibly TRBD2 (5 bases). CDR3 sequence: CASSREVGMAF. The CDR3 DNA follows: TGTGCCAGCTCCCGGGAAGTCGGGATGGCCTTC. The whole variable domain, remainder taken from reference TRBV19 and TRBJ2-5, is DGGITQSPKYLFRKEGQNVTLSCEQNLNHDAMYWYRQDPGQGLRLIYYSQIVNDFQKGDIAEGYSVSREKKESFPLTVTSAQKNPTAFYLCASSREVGMAFGPGTRLLVL.